Listed below are T cell receptor beta chains from one sample, sequenced in a study of identical twins. TCRdb re-analysed the 5' RACE reads in MiXCR, keeping a single row per CDR3 protein. This table holds 1.5 million to 2 million distinct CDR3 sequences, roughly a third found once. The sequenced sample consisted of cord blood. These TCRs come from a newborn girl in good health. Both conserved end residues are part of each CDR3. D genes are given only for firm matches. Clone sizes are given selectively: once, few, many, or a class where the clone is expanded.

>TRBJ2-7|TRBV12-3/TRBV12-4|few|.
CASSSDPRVGDYEQYF
TGTGCCAGCAGTTCAGACCCCAGGGTGGGGGACTACGAGCAGTACTTC
>TRBJ2-3|TRBV29-1|.|TRBD1
CSVDGTGLTDTQYF
TGCAGCGTTGATGGGACAGGTCTCACAGATACGCAGTATTTT
>TRBJ1-5|TRBV28|few|.
CASSDGVQPQHF
TGTGCCAGCTCCGACGGGGTTCAGCCCCAGCATTTT
>TRBJ2-2|TRBV5-1|.|TRBD1
CASSYTGGVPRGTGELFF
TGCGCCAGCAGCTATACAGGGGGCGTACCACGAGGCACCGGGGAGCTGTTTTTT
>TRBJ2-5|TRBV10-3|few|TRBD2
CAISELRTIGLAGGPETQYF
TGTGCCATCAGTGAGCTAAGGACAATTGGACTAGCGGGGGGGCCCGAGACCCAGTACTTC
>TRBJ2-7|TRBV20-1|once|TRBD1
CSVNQGTGEQYF
TGCAGTGTTAATCAGGGGACAGGTGAGCAGTACTTC
>TRBJ1-1|TRBV5-1|many|.
CASSLYGQNTEAFF
TGTGCCAGCAGCTTATACGGACAGAACACTGAAGCTTTCTTT
>TRBJ2-7|TRBV7-9|.|.
CASEKATSLGSYEQYF
TGTGCCAGCGAAAAGGCCACTAGTCTGGGGTCCTACGAGCAGTACTTC
>TRBJ1-1|TRBV4-2|.|.
CASSHLIGTDTQAFF
TGTGCCAGCAGCCATCTAATAGGAACAGATACCCAAGCTTTCTTT
>TRBJ1-2|TRBV12-3/TRBV12-4|few|.
CASSLVGGKANYGYTF
TGTGCCAGCAGTTTAGTAGGGGGGAAGGCTAACTATGGCTACACCTTC
>TRBJ2-3|TRBV5-1|.|.
CASSLSLLGLHTDTQYF
TGCGCCAGCAGCTTGTCCCTTCTAGGATTACACACAGATACGCAGTATTTT
>TRBJ1-6|TRBV21-1|many|.
CASSLRQGSYNSPLHF
TGTGCCAGCAGCCTACGACAGGGCTCCTATAATTCACCCCTCCACTTT
>TRBJ2-5|TRBV20-1|few|TRBD2
CSARGDSGTRRETQYF
TGCAGTGCTAGAGGAGATAGTGGGACTAGGAGAGAGACCCAGTACTTC
>TRBJ2-7|TRBV4-1|.|.
CASTPIAFTPNEQYF
TGCGCCAGCACCCCGATAGCGTTCACCCCCAATGAGCAGTACTTC
>TRBJ2-3|TRBV18|.|TRBD2
CASSLWTRASSRYTQYF
TGTGCCAGCTCACTATGGACTAGGGCATCCAGTAGATATACGCAGTATTTT
>TRBJ2-7|TRBV28|many|.
CASSHLGYEQYF
TGTGCCAGCAGTCATCTCGGGTACGAGCAGTACTTC
>TRBJ2-1|TRBV18|.|.
CASSPPSGGTYNEQFF
TGTGCCAGCTCACCACCTAGCGGTGGGACCTACAATGAGCAGTTCTTC
>TRBJ2-1|TRBV5-6|.|TRBD2
CASRLGLGGSYNEQFF
TGTGCCAGCAGACTCGGACTAGGAGGCTCCTACAATGAGCAGTTCTTC
>TRBJ1-2|TRBV5-6|.|.
CASSLGGWRYGYTF
TGTGCCAGCAGCTTAGGAGGGTGGCGCTATGGCTACACCTTC
>TRBJ1-6|TRBV27|once|.
CASLESGRVNSPLHF
TGTGCCAGCCTCGAATCGGGACGGGTAAATTCACCCCTCCACTTT
>TRBJ2-1|TRBV21-1|.|.
CASSKKGLAGGVHEQFF
TGTGCCAGCAGCAAAAAGGGTCTAGCGGGGGGCGTCCATGAGCAGTTCTTC
>TRBJ1-6|TRBV20-1|few|TRBD1
CSARDLGQESSPLHF
TGCAGTGCTAGAGATCTTGGACAGGAATCTTCACCCCTCCACTTT
>TRBJ2-3|TRBV3-1|few|TRBD2
CASSQELLAGAGDTQYF
TGTGCCAGCAGCCAAGAGTTGCTAGCGGGAGCTGGAGATACGCAGTATTTT
>TRBJ2-1|TRBV7-2|.|.
CAGSFDYNERFF
TGTGCCGGCAGCTTTGACTACAATGAGCGGTTCTTC
>TRBJ1-2|TRBV29-1|.|.
CSVDGGGGYGYTF
TGCAGCGTTGATGGGGGTGGGGGCTATGGCTACACCTTC
>TRBJ2-3|TRBV10-3|.|TRBD2
CAISEGTSGTDTQYF
TGTGCCATCAGTGAAGGGACTAGCGGGACAGATACGCAGTATTTT
>TRBJ2-7|TRBV2|few|.
CASSEAPGQYF
TGTGCCAGCAGTGAAGCTCCCGGGCAGTACTTC
>TRBJ2-3|TRBV2|.|.
CASGGIEWSSFKTDTQYF
TGTGCCAGCGGCGGTATAGAATGGTCTAGCTTTAAAACAGATACGCAGTATTTT
>TRBJ2-5|TRBV5-1|few|.
CASSFPSETQYF
TGCGCCAGCAGCTTCCCGTCGGAGACCCAGTACTTC
>TRBJ2-3|TRBV15|.|.
CATSRDRRPSGTDAQYF
TGTGCCACCAGCAGAGATCGACGTCCCTCTGGCACAGATGCGCAGTATTTT
>TRBJ2-7|TRBV5-1|few|.
CASSLAFTGSSYEQYF
TGCGCCAGCAGCTTGGCCTTTACTGGTAGCTCCTACGAGCAGTACTTC
>TRBJ2-1|TRBV9|.|TRBD2
CASSAPRGASGGYNEQFF
TGTGCCAGCAGCGCCCCAAGGGGGGCTAGCGGGGGTTACAATGAGCAGTTCTTC
>TRBJ2-7|TRBV25-1|.|.
CASSTWWGIYEQYF
TGTGCCAGCAGTACTTGGTGGGGAATCTACGAGCAGTACTTC
>TRBJ2-5|TRBV7-9|.|.
CASVAQETQYF
TGTGCCAGCGTAGCACAAGAGACCCAGTACTTC
>TRBJ2-3|TRBV25-1|.|.
CASSESLIGARWDTQYF
TGTGCCAGCAGTGAATCCCTAATCGGAGCCCGTTGGGATACGCAGTATTTT
>TRBJ2-7|TRBV6-1|many|.
CASSERSSYEQYF
TGTGCCAGCAGTGAGAGGAGCTCCTACGAGCAGTACTTC
>TRBJ2-1|TRBV12-3/TRBV12-4|few|TRBD2
CASSLTSARYNEQFF
TGTGCCAGCAGTCTGACTAGCGCGAGATACAATGAGCAGTTCTTC
>TRBJ1-6|TRBV20-1|.|.
CSASDGDFYNSPLHF
TGCAGTGCTAGCGATGGGGATTTTTATAATTCACCCCTCCACTTT
>TRBJ1-2|TRBV29-1|.|.
CSDKGEVPNYGYTF
TGCAGCGATAAAGGGGAGGTACCTAACTATGGCTACACCTTC
>TRBJ2-1|TRBV3-1|.|TRBD2
CASSQWREDYNEQFF
TGTGCCAGCAGCCAGTGGCGGGAGGACTACAATGAGCAGTTCTTC
>TRBJ1-1|TRBV19|.|.
CASSIVQDEAFF
TGTGCCAGTAGTATTGTCCAGGATGAAGCTTTCTTT
>TRBJ2-3|TRBV20-1|.|TRBD2
CSATTSGRIDTQYF
TGCAGTGCGACTACTAGCGGGAGAATTGATACGCAGTATTTT
>TRBJ2-1|TRBV2|few|TRBD2
CARRRLAGNEQFF
TGTGCCAGACGCCGACTAGCGGGTAATGAGCAGTTCTTC
>TRBJ2-7|TRBV24-1|.|TRBD1
CATSDLRQGGYYEQYF
TGTGCCACCAGTGATTTGCGACAGGGGGGGTACTACGAGCAGTACTTC
>TRBJ2-5|TRBV15|.|.
CATSNSYVQETQYF
TGTGCCACCAGCAACAGCTACGTCCAAGAGACCCAGTACTTC
>TRBJ2-5|TRBV21-1|few|.
CASSKGKGSGKETQYF
TGTGCCAGCAGCAAAGGGAAAGGGTCGGGTAAAGAGACCCAGTACTTC
>TRBJ2-1|TRBV12-3/TRBV12-4|.|TRBD2
CASSSPAGGPYNEQFF
TGTGCCAGCAGTTCCCCAGCGGGAGGCCCCTACAATGAGCAGTTCTTC
>TRBJ1-2|TRBV10-3|.|TRBD1
CAISVVEGANYGYTF
TGTGCCATCAGTGTAGTGGAGGGGGCAAACTATGGCTACACCTTC
>TRBJ2-5|TRBV7-9|.|TRBD1
CASSLLSTGYGETQYF
TGTGCCAGCAGCTTACTCTCGACAGGGTACGGAGAGACCCAGTACTTC
>TRBJ1-2|TRBV5-1|.|.
CASSLEGRSGNYGYTF
TGCGCCAGCAGCTTGGAGGGTCGTTCGGGGAACTATGGCTACACCTTC
>TRBJ2-7|TRBV28|few|.
CAGRKYPYYEQYF
TGTGCCGGCAGGAAGTATCCCTATTACGAGCAGTACTTC
>TRBJ2-5|TRBV4-1|.|TRBD2
CASSQLPRLAGEETQYF
TGCGCCAGCAGCCAACTTCCCAGACTAGCGGGAGAAGAGACCCAGTACTTC
>TRBJ1-6|TRBV5-1|.|.
CASSLEGGRENSPLHF
TGCGCCAGCAGCTTGGAGGGCGGAAGGGAGAATTCACCCCTCCACTTT
>TRBJ2-7|TRBV4-1|.|.
CASRGAGDTEQYF
TGCGCCAGCAGGGGGGCAGGGGACACTGAGCAGTACTTC
>TRBJ1-6|TRBV12-3/TRBV12-4|few|.
CASGRTGGNSPLHF
TGTGCCAGCGGGCGTACCGGGGGGAATTCACCCCTCCACTTT